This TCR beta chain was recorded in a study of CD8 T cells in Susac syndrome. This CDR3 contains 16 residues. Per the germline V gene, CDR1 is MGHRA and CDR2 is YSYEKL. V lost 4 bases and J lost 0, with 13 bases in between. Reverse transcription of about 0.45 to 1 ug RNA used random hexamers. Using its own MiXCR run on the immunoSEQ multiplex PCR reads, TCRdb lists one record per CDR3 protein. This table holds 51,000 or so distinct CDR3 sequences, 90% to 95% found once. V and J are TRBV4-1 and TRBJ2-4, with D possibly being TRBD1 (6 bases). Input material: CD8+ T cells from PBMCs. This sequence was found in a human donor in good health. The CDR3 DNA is TGCGCCAGCAGCCCCCAACAGGGAGCAGCCAAAAACATTCAGTACTTC. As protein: CASSPQQGAAKNIQYF.